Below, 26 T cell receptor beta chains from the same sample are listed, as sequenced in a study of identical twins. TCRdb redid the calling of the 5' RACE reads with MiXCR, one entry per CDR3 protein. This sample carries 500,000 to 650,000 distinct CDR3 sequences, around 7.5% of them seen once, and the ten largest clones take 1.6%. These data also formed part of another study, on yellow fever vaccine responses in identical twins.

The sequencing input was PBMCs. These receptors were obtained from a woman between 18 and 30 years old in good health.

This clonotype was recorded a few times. The CDR3 region is CSAGEASTDTQYF. The CDR3 region has the DNA TGCAGTGCCGGCGAGGCTAGCACAGATACGCAGTATTTT. This chain joins TRBV20-1 and TRBJ2-3; D ambiguous. Germline-derived CDR1 and CDR2 are DFQATT and SNEGSKA (reference sequence). This CDR3 has 13 amino acids. V dropped 6 bases and J dropped 0 bases, with 10 bases sitting between them.

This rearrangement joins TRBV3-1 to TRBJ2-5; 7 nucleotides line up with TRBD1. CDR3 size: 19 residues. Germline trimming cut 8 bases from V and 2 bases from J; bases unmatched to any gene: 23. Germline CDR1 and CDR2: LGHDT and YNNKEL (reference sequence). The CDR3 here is CASSQRSRWDRVWQETQYF. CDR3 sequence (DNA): TGTGCCAGCTCCCAACGGTCTCGCTGGGACAGAGTTTGGCAAGAGACCCAGTACTTC.

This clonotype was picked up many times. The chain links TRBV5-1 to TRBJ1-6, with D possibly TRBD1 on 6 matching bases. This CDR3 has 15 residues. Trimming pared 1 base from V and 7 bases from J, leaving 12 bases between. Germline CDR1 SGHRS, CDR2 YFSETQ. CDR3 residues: CASSLQQGGNSPLHF. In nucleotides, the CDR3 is TGCGCCAGCAGCTTGCAACAGGGAGGGAATTCACCCCTCCACTTT.

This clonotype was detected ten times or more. The chain's CDR3 is CASSLDPRQGAYGYTF. The CDR3 DNA reads TGTGCCAGCAGCTTAGATCCGCGACAGGGTGCCTATGGCTACACCTTC. The rearrangement joins TRBV11-2 to TRBJ1-2; 7 bases match TRBD1. Germline lookup yields CDR1 SGHAT and CDR2 FQNNGV. Germline trimming cut 0 bases from V and 4 bases from J; bases unmatched to any gene: 8. The CDR3 covers 16 residues. Full variable domain (missing parts from reference TRBV11-2 and TRBJ1-2): EAGVAQSPRYKIIEKRQSVAFWCNPISGHATLYWYQQILGQGPKLLIQFQNNGVVDDSQLPKDRFSAERLKGVDSTLKIQPAKLEDSAVYLCASSLDPRQGAYGYTFGSGTRLTVV.

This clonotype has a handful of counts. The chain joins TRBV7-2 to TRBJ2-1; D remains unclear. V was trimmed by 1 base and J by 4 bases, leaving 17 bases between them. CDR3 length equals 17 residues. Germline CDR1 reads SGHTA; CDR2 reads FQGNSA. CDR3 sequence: CASSLGRPSGHYNEQFF. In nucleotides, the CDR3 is TGTGCCAGCAGCTTAGGTCGGCCAAGTGGGCATTACAATGAGCAGTTCTTC.

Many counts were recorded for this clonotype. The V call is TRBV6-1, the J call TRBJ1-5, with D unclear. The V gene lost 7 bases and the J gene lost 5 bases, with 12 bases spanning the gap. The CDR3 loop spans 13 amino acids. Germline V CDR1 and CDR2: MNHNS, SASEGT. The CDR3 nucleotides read TGTGCCAGCACGGACTTCTGGGATCAGCCCCAGCATTTT. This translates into CASTDFWDQPQHF.

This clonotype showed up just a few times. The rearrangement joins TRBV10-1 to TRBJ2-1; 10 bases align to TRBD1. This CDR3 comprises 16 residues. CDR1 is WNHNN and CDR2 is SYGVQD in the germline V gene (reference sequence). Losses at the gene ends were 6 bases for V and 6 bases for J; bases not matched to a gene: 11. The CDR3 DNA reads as TGCGCCAGCAGCGACGGCCGGTGGGACAGGGGCAATGAGCAGTTCTTC. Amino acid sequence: CASSDGRWDRGNEQFF.

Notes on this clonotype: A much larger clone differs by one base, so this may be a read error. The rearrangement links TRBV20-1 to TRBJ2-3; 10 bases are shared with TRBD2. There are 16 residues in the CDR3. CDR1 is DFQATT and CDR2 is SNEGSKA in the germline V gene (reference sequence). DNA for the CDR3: TGCAGTGCTAGAGATGGGGCTAGCGGGGGTTCGGATACGCAGTGTTTT. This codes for CSARDGASGGSDTQCF.

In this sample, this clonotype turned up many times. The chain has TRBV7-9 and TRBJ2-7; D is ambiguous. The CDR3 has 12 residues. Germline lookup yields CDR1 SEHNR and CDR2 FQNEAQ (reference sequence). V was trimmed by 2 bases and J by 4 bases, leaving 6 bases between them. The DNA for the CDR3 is TGTGCCAGCAGCTTATTTGATTACGAGCAGTACTTC. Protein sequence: CASSLFDYEQYF.

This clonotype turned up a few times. CDR3 loop: CASSDPGGQFF. The CDR3 bases are TGTGCCAGCAGTGACCCGGGGGGGCAGTTCTTC. V usage is TRBV2 and J usage is TRBJ2-1; TRBD2 agrees at 7 bases. The CDR3 is made up of 11 amino acids. Germline V gives CDR1 SNHLY, CDR2 FYNNEI. V shed 3 bases, J shed 12 bases, and the junction held 2 bases outside the gene matches.

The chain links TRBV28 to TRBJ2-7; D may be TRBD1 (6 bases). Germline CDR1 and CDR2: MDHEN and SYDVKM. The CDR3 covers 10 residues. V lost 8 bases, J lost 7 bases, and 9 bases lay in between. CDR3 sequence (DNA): TGTGCCAGCGGGGGCCGGGAGCAGTACTTC. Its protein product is CASGGREQYF.

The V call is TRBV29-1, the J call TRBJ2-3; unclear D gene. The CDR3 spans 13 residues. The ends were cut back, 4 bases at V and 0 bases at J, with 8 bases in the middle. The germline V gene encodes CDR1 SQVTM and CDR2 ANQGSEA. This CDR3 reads CSVAGSSTDTQYF. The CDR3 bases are TGCAGCGTTGCTGGATCTAGCACAGATACGCAGTATTTT.

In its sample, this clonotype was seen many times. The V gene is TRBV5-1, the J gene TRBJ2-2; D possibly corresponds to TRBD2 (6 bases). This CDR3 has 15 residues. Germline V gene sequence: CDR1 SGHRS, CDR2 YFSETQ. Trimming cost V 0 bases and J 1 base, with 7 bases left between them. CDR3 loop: CASSLGTKNTGELFF. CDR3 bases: TGCGCCAGCAGCTTGGGGACTAAGAACACCGGGGAGCTGTTTTTT.

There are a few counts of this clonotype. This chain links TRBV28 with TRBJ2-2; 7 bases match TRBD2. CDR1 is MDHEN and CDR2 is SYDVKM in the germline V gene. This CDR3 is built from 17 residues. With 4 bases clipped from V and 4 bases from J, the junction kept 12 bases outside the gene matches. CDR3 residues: CASSSGGRGRLTGELFF. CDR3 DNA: TGTGCCAGCAGTTCTGGTGGGAGGGGAAGGCTCACCGGGGAGCTGTTTTTT.

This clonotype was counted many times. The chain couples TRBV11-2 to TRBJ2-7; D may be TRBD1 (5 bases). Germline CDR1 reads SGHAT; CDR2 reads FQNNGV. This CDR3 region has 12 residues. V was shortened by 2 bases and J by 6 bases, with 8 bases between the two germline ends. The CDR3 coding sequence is TGTGCCAGCAGCTTAACAGGCAGCGAGCAGTACGTC. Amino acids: CASSLTGSEQYV.

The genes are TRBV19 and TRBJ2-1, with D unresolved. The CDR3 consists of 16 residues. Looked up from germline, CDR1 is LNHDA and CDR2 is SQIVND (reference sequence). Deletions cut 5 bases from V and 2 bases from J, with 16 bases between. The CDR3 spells CASSVDLRWAYNEQFF. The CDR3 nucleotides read TGTGCCAGTAGTGTGGACCTGCGGTGGGCCTACAATGAGCAGTTCTTC.

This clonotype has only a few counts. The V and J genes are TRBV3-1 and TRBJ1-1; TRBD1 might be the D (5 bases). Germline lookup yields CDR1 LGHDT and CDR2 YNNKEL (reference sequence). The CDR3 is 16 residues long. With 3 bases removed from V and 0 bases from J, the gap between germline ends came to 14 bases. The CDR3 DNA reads TGTGCCAGCAGCCATAGGTGGACGGACATGAACACTGAAGCTTTCTTT. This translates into CASSHRWTDMNTEAFF.

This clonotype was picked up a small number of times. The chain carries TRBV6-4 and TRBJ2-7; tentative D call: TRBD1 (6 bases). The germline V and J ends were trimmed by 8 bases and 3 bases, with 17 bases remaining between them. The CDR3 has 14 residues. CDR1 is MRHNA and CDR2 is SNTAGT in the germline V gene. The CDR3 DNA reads TGTGCCAGCCGTTATCACAGGGCGAACTACGAGCAGTACTTC. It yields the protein CASRYHRANYEQYF.

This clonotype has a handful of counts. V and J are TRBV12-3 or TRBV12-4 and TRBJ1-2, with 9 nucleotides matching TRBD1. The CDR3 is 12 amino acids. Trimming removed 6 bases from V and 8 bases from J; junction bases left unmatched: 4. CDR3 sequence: CASSGTGKGYTF. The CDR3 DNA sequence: TGTGCCAGCAGCGGGACAGGGAAGGGCTACACCTTC.

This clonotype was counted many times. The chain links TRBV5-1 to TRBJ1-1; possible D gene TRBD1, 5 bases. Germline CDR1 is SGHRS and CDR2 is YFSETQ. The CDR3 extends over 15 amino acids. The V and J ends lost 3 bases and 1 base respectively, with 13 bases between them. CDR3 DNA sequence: TGCGCCAGCAGCTGGAGGGGACGGGCGAACACTGAAGCTTTCTTT. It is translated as CASSWRGRANTEAFF.

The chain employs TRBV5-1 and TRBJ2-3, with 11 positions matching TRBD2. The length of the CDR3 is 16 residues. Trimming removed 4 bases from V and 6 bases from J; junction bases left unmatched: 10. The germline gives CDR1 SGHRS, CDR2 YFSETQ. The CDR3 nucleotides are TGCGCCAGCAGCCCATCTAGCGGGAGGTCTCTGGATACGCAGTATTTT. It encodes CASSPSSGRSLDTQYF. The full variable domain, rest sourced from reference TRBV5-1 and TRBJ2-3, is KAGVTQTPRYLIKTRGQQVTLSCSPISGHRSVSWYQQTPGQGLQFLFEYFSETQRNKGNFPGRFSGRQFSNSRSEMNVSTLELGDSALYLCASSPSSGRSLDTQYFGPGTRLTVL.

DNA of the CDR3: TGTGCCAGCAGCCACAGTGCGGGGGCCAGCACAGATACGCAGTATTTT. Its protein product is CASSHSAGASTDTQYF. The V gene is TRBV11-2, the J gene TRBJ2-3; maybe TRBD2 (7 bases). This CDR3 is 16 amino acids long. Germline V lookup: CDR1 SGHAT, CDR2 FQNNGV. V shed 5 bases and J shed 0 bases, with 15 bases lying between them.

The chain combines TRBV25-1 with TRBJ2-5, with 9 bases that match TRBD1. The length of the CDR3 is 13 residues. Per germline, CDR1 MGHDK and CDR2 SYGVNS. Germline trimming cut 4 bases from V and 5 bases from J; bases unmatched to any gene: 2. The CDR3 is CASSGDRVETQYF. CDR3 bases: TGTGCCAGCAGTGGGGACAGGGTGGAGACCCAGTACTTC.

The CDR3 region is CASSLSGWDSGGDTQYF. In nucleotides, the CDR3 is TGTGCCAGCAGTTTGTCGGGCTGGGACTCAGGAGGAGATACGCAGTATTTT. The V gene is TRBV12-3 or TRBV12-4, the J gene TRBJ2-3; maybe TRBD2 (6 bases). The CDR3 spans 17 residues. V gave up 3 bases and J gave up 5 bases, with 21 bases separating them.

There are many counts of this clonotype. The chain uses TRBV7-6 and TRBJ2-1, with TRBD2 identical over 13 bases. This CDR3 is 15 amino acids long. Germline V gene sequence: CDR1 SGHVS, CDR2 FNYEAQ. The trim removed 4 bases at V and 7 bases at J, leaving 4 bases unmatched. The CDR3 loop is CASSYGLAGANEQFF. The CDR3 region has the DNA TGTGCCAGCAGCTACGGACTAGCGGGGGCTAATGAGCAGTTCTTC.

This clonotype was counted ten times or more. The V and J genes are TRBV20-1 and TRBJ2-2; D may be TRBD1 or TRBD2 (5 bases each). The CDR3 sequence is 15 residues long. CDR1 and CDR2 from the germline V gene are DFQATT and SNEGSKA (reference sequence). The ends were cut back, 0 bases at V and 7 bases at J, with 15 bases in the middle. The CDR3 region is CSARDGGRDGGELFF. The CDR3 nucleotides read TGCAGTGCTAGAGATGGAGGCAGGGACGGCGGGGAGCTGTTTTTT.